This TCR beta chain was sequenced for a study of T cell responses to AZD1222 COVID-19 vaccine. The protocol was immunoSEQ multiplex PCR, while the TCRdb copy is restricted to in-frame clones and leaves out a portion. In the table there are 150,000 or so clones, more than 85% of which are singletons. The CDR3 spans 16 residues. V was pared by 0 bases and J by 10 bases, with 9 bases of the junction left unmatched. CDR1 and CDR2 (germline): LNHNV, YYDKDF (reference sequence). This clone was detected only once. The rearrangement uses TRBV15 and TRBJ2-1, with TRBD2 matching over 10 bases. The sample in question was peripheral blood, obtained 28 days after the second AZD1222 dose. The receptor's source is an adult who received the AZD1222 COVID-19 vaccine. The CDR3 loop is CATSRDQAKRGGEQFF. The DNA of the CDR3 is TGTGCCACCAGCAGAGATCAAGCAAAGCGGGGGGGCGAGCAGTTCTTC.